Below, 24 T cell receptor beta chains from the same sample are listed, as sequenced in a study of blood T cells in healthy people across ages. Together with a sample-barcoded 5' primer, a J-beta primer mix was included in a second PCR lasting about 6 to 11 cycles. TCRdb called the 5' RACE reads again in MiXCR, with one record for every CDR3 protein. The sample lists 650,000 to 800,000 distinct CDR3 sequences, approximately 44% occurring once. The specimen was blood. These receptors were obtained from a man between 60 and 70 years old in good health.

This clonotype was detected once. The genes are TRBV3-1 and TRBJ2-3; 12 positions match TRBD1. From germline, CDR1 is LGHDT and CDR2 YNNKEL (reference sequence). V shed 8 bases, J shed 4 bases, and the junction held 4 bases outside the gene matches. The CDR3 totals 14 residues. The DNA of the CDR3 is TGTGCCAGCTGGGGACAGGGGGCAGCAGATACGCAGTATTTT. Its translation is CASWGQGAADTQYF.

The chain is built from TRBV27 and TRBJ1-5; unclear D gene. The CDR3 runs to 13 residues. Germline V CDR1 and CDR2: MNHEY, SMNVEV (reference sequence). V lost 6 bases, J lost 1 base, and 7 bases lay in between. CDR3 in amino acids: CASSGRSNQPQHF. CDR3 bases: TGTGCCAGCAGCGGCCGAAGCAATCAGCCCCAGCATTTT.

The J gene is TRBJ2-7, the V gene TRBV7-2; TRBD1 might be the D (5 bases). This CDR3 is 14 amino acids long. The V gene's germline CDR1 is SGHTA and CDR2 FQGNSA. V lost 5 bases and J 5 bases, leaving 16 bases between the germline ends. CDR3 nucleotides: TGTGCCAGCAGCCCATGGACGGGCAGGGACGAGCAGTACTTC. Its translation is CASSPWTGRDEQYF. The full variable domain, rest sourced from reference TRBV7-2 and TRBJ2-7, is GAGVSQSPSNKVTEKGKDVELRCDPISGHTALYWYRQSLGQGLEFLIYFQGNSAPDKSGLPSDRFSAERTGGSVSTLTIQRTQQEDSAVYLCASSPWTGRDEQYFGPGTRLTVT.

This sequence joins TRBV5-1 and TRBJ2-5; D call uncertain. V was shortened by 6 bases and J by 1 base, with 13 bases between the two germline ends. The V gene's germline CDR1 is SGHRS and CDR2 YFSETQ. The CDR3 has 14 amino acids. The DNA for the CDR3 is TGCGCCAGCACCATCTCACTGCTCCAAGAGACCCAGTACTTC. It encodes CASTISLLQETQYF.

This clonotype has just a few counts. The V call is TRBV7-8, the J call TRBJ2-7, with 7 nucleotides matching TRBD1. The V and J ends lost 1 base and 0 bases, in that order; junction bases with no gene match: 6. This CDR3 region has 16 residues. Germline-derived CDR1 and CDR2 are SGHVS and FQNEAQ. In DNA, the CDR3 is TGTGCCAGCAGCTTAGATTGGACAGGTAGCTCCTACGAGCAGTACTTC. It encodes CASSLDWTGSSYEQYF.

The V call is TRBV15, the J call TRBJ2-5; 9 bases map to TRBD1. The germline CDR1 and CDR2 sequences are LNHNV and YYDKDF (reference sequence). CDR3 length equals 18 residues. V gave up 1 base and J gave up 5 bases; unmatched junction bases: 14. CDR3 DNA sequence: TGTGCCACCAGCAGAGTTTTCCAAGCCGGGACAGGGAGGGAGACCCAGTACTTC. Its translation: CATSRVFQAGTGRETQYF. Supplemented by reference TRBV15 and TRBJ2-5, the full variable domain reads DAMVIQNPRYQVTQFGKPVTLSCSQTLNHNVMYWYQQKSSQAPKLLFHYYDKDFNNEADTPDNFQSRRPNTSFCFLDIRSPGLGDTAMYLCATSRVFQAGTGRETQYFGPGTRLLVL.

This clonotype was observed a handful of times. V gene TRBV2 combines with J gene TRBJ1-5; 8 bases fit TRBD1. Trimming cost V 6 bases and J 4 bases; bases outside gene matches: 5. The germline gives CDR1 SNHLY, CDR2 FYNNEI. The CDR3 covers 14 residues. The CDR3 is CASRPTGVNQPQHF. CDR3 in DNA: TGTGCCAGCAGGCCGACAGGGGTTAATCAGCCCCAGCATTTT.

This clonotype was recorded at least ten times. The V call is TRBV20-1, the J call TRBJ2-4; D is possibly TRBD1 or TRBD2 (5 bases each). The CDR3 length is 12 residues. The germline CDR1 and CDR2 sequences are DFQATT and SNEGSKA (reference sequence). V was shortened by 5 bases and J by 6 bases, with 11 bases between the two germline ends. CDR3 nucleotides: TGCAGTGCTGTAGTTGGGGGAAACATTCAGTACTTC. Its protein is CSAVVGGNIQYF.

The J gene is TRBJ2-5, the V gene TRBV20-1; D perhaps matches TRBD1 (5 bases). Trimming took off 3 bases at V and 1 base at J, with 6 bases between the two ends. The CDR3 runs to 12 residues. Germline values: CDR1 DFQATT, CDR2 SNEGSKA (reference sequence). CDR3 DNA: TGCAGTGCTAGTGGGGCCCAAGAGACCCAGTACTTC. It codes for CSASGAQETQYF.

V and J are TRBV5-6 and TRBJ2-5; 8 bases agree with TRBD2. The CDR3 runs to 14 residues. Trimming removed 4 bases from V and 11 bases from J; junction bases left unmatched: 13. The germline gives CDR1 SGHDT, CDR2 YYEEEE. The chain's CDR3 is CASSSPGLDNEQYF. The CDR3 DNA follows: TGTGCCAGCAGCAGTCCGGGACTAGACAATGAGCAGTACTTC.

Concerning this clonotype itself: An end of the junction does not agree with germline; a read error may underlie this. This sequence joins TRBV4-1 and TRBJ1-2, with D perhaps TRBD1 (6 bases). This CDR3 is built from 13 residues. Germline loops: CDR1 MGHRA, CDR2 YSYEKL. CDR3 DNA sequence: TGCGCCAGCAGCGGGGGGCTGAGGCATGGCTACACTTTC. Its translation is CASSGGLRHGYTF.

This clonotype was seen more than once but under ten times. This chain links TRBV20-1 with TRBJ2-4, with D unclear. CDR1 and CDR2 (germline): DFQATT, SNEGSKA (reference sequence). The CDR3 runs 19 residues. Trimming stripped 1 base from V and 6 bases from J, with 28 bases between. The CDR3 sequence is CSARGPPSSSTVRGNIQYF. CDR3 in DNA: TGCAGTGCTAGAGGCCCCCCTTCGTCGAGCACTGTGCGTGGAAACATTCAGTACTTC.

CDR3 bases: TGTGCCAGCAGCCGACGGACTGTCCCAGATACGCAGTATTTT. This translates into CASSRRTVPDTQYF. The chain couples TRBV7-2 to TRBJ2-3; D is possibly TRBD2 (5 bases). The CDR3 has 14 residues. The ends were cut back, 5 bases at V and 4 bases at J, with 13 bases in the middle. From germline, CDR1 is SGHTA and CDR2 FQGNSA.

The gene calls are TRBV6-2 or TRBV6-3 and TRBJ2-7, with TRBD2 as a possible D gene (5 bases). CDR3 length equals 14 residues. Germline loops: CDR1 MNHEY, CDR2 SVGEGT. The V end was cut by 6 bases, the J end by 2 bases, with 14 bases between. The CDR3 here is CASSHTRHPYEQYF. As DNA, the CDR3 is TGTGCCAGCAGCCACACTAGACATCCCTACGAGCAGTACTTC.

This chain links TRBV4-2 with TRBJ2-5; tentative D call: TRBD2 (7 bases). Germline loops: CDR1 LGHNA, CDR2 YNFKEQ. V was pared by 1 base and J by 1 base, with 10 bases between. CDR3 length: 15 amino acids. This chain's CDR3 is CASSQGEGGQETQYF. In DNA form, the CDR3 reads TGTGCCAGCAGCCAAGGGGAGGGGGGCCAAGAGACCCAGTACTTC.

This clonotype was seen a few times. V usage is TRBV20-1 and J usage is TRBJ2-3; possibly TRBD1 for D (5 bases). CDR3 length equals 16 residues. Between the trimmed V and J ends, which lost 1 base and 1 base, there was a span of 15 bases. Germline lookup yields CDR1 DFQATT and CDR2 SNEGSKA (reference sequence). CDR3 loop: CSARADIPNRTDTQYF. CDR3 nucleotide sequence: TGCAGTGCTAGAGCGGACATCCCTAATCGCACAGATACGCAGTATTTT.

This clonotype was seen only a few times. This chain connects TRBV7-2 to TRBJ2-7, with D perhaps matching TRBD1 (6 bases). This CDR3 is 15 amino acids long. Germline CDR1 is SGHTA and CDR2 is FQGNSA. V was shortened by 0 bases and J by 2 bases, with 11 bases between the two germline ends. The CDR3 is CASSLAPTGPYEQYF. As DNA, the CDR3 is TGTGCCAGCAGCTTAGCCCCGACAGGCCCCTACGAGCAGTACTTC.

J is TRBJ2-7 and V is TRBV20-1, with 9 nucleotides matching TRBD1. CDR1 and CDR2 from the germline V gene are DFQATT and SNEGSKA (reference sequence). V lost 0 bases, J lost 3 bases, and 3 bases stayed unmatched. The CDR3 has 14 amino acids. This CDR3 reads CSARDGQGNYEQYF. The CDR3 region has the DNA TGCAGTGCTAGAGACGGACAGGGGAACTACGAGCAGTACTTC.

This clonotype was seen ten or more times. The chain is built from TRBV6-6 and TRBJ1-2; D is unresolved. Germline CDR1 reads MNHNY; CDR2 reads SVGAGI (reference sequence). The CDR3 extends over 12 amino acids. Trimming removed 5 bases at V and 0 bases at J, with 4 bases between. The CDR3 nucleotides read TGTGCCAGCAGTGACACTAACTATGGCTACACCTTC. The encoded protein is CASSDTNYGYTF.

This clonotype was counted only a few times. The chain recombines TRBV18 with TRBJ1-4; no firm D call. The V gene's germline CDR1 is KGHSH and CDR2 LQKENI. Trimming took 2 bases from V and 8 from J, leaving 9 bases between them. The CDR3 is made up of 13 amino acids. This CDR3 reads CASSPGLGEKLFF. The CDR3, as DNA: TGTGCCAGCTCACCAGGGTTGGGGGAAAAACTGTTTTTT.

This sequence joins TRBV6-6 and TRBJ1-5; D call uncertain. The germline gives CDR1 MNHNY, CDR2 SVGAGI (reference sequence). CDR3 length: 15 amino acids. Trimming cost V 2 bases and J 5 bases, with 13 bases left between them. The chain's CDR3 is CASSYAMSGDQPQHF. The CDR3 DNA is TGTGCCAGCAGTTACGCGATGAGTGGGGATCAGCCCCAGCATTTT.

This clonotype was picked up a small number of times. J is TRBJ1-1 and V is TRBV21-1. TRBV21-1 is a documented pseudogene. The CDR3 length is 15 residues. CDR3 in amino acids: CASSKAGPMNTEAFF. As DNA, the CDR3 is TGTGCCAGCAGCAAGGCCGGCCCTATGAACACTGAAGCTTTCTTT.

The chain combines TRBV4-1 with TRBJ2-5; a possible D gene is TRBD1 (6 bases). The CDR3 consists of 14 residues. Germline loops: CDR1 MGHRA, CDR2 YSYEKL. Deletions cut 4 bases from V and 3 bases from J, with 12 bases between. The CDR3 DNA sequence: TGCGCCAGCAGCCGTAGACAGGTAGAAGAGACCCAGTACTTC. Its translation: CASSRRQVEETQYF.

In its sample, this clonotype was seen a few times. The chain couples TRBV27 to TRBJ2-5; D perhaps matches TRBD2 (6 bases). Germline V gives CDR1 MNHEY, CDR2 SMNVEV (reference sequence). The V and J ends lost 7 bases and 7 bases respectively, with 16 bases between them. CDR3 size: 13 residues. This CDR3 reads CASNSRVGGTQYF. CDR3 in DNA: TGTGCCAGCAATTCCAGGGTGGGGGGGACCCAGTACTTC.